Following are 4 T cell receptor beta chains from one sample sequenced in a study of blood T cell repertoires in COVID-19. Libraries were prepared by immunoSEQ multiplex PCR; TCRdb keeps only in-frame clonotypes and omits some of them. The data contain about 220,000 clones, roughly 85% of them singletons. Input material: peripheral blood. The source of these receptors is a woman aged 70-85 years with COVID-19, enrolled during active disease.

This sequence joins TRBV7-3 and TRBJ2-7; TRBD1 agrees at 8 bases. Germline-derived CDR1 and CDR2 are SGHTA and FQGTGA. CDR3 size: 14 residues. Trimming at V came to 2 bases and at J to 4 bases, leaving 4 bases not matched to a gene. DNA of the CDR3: TGTGCCAGCAGCTTACTCAGGGGGCCGTACGAGCAGTACTTC. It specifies CASSLLRGPYEQYF.

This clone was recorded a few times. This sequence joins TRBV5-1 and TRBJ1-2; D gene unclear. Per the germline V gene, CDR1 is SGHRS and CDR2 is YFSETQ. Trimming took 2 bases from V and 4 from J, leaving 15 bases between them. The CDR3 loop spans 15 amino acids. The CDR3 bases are TGCGCCAGCAGCTTTGAACCCCGAGGTACCTATGGCTACACCTTC. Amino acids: CASSFEPRGTYGYTF.

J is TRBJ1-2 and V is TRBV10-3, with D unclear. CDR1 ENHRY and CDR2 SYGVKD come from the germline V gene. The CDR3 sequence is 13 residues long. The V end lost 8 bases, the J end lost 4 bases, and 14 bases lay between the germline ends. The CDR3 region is CAIGPYAGYGYTF. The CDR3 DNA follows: TGTGCCATCGGGCCTTACGCAGGCTATGGCTACACCTTC.

The DNA for the CDR3 is TGTGCCAGCAGCTTAGTACTAGCGGGAGGGCCGTCTCGATACGAGCAGTACTTC. This sequence encodes CASSLVLAGGPSRYEQYF. This chain connects TRBV7-2 to TRBJ2-7; 13 nucleotides align to TRBD2. CDR1 and CDR2 (germline): SGHTA, FQGNSA. The CDR3 totals 18 residues. The V segment lost 1 base and the J segment 4 bases; nucleotides outside the gene matches: 10. The complete variable domain, with remaining parts taken from reference TRBV7-2 and TRBJ2-7, reads GAGVSQSPSNKVTEKGKDVELRCDPISGHTALYWYRQSLGQGLEFLIYFQGNSAPDKSGLPSDRFSAERTGGSVSTLTIQRTQQEDSAVYLCASSLVLAGGPSRYEQYFGPGTRLTVT.